This T cell receptor (beta chain) is from a study of somatic mutations in cytotoxic T cells in rheumatoid arthritis. About the research overall: Using a FACSAria II or Sony SH800, a portion of the V beta antibody-stained T-cell populations were flow-sorted at nearly 100% purity, and among those populations were V beta1+ cells that were then sequenced for TCRB. Overall study results and limits: What antigens the expanded CD8+ clones targeted remained unknown. Unlike healthy controls, rheumatoid arthritis patients had CD8+ clonality that increased with age.

Germline values: CDR1 MNHNY, CDR2 SVGAGI (reference sequence). V was clipped by 5 bases and J by 1 base; unmatched bases: 5. This CDR3 has 16 amino acids. Libraries were prepared by immunoSEQ multiplex PCR; TCRdb keeps only in-frame clonotypes and omits some of them. The data contain almost 20,000 clones, 86% of them seen just once; the ten biggest clones take up over 12%. A note on this clone: The antigen is not known.

The clonotype originates from a man aged 35-49 years in good health. Material for sequencing was CD8+ T cells sorted from blood. The rearrangement links TRBV6-6 to TRBJ2-1, with 10 bases aligning to TRBD2. The CDR3: CASSPQRGGSYNEQFF. In DNA form, the CDR3 reads TGTGCCAGCAGTCCCCAGCGGGGGGGTTCCTACAATGAGCAGTTCTTC.